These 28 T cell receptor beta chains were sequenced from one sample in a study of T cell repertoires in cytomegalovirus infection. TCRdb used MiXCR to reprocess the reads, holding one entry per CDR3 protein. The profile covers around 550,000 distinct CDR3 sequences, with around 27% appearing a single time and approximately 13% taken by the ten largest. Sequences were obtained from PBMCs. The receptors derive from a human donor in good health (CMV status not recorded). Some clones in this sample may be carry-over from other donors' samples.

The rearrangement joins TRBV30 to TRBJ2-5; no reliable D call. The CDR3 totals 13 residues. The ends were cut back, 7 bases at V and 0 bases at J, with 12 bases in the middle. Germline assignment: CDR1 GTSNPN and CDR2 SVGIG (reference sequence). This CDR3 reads CASSYGDQETQYF. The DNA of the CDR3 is TGTGCCTCATCCTACGGAGACCAAGAGACCCAGTACTTC.

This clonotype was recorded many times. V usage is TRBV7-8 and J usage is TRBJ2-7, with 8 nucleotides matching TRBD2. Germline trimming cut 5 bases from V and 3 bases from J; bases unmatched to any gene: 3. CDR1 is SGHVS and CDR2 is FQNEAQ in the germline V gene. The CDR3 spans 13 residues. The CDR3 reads CASSRGTSYEQYV. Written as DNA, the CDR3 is TGTGCCAGCAGCAGAGGGACTAGCTACGAGCAGTACGTC.

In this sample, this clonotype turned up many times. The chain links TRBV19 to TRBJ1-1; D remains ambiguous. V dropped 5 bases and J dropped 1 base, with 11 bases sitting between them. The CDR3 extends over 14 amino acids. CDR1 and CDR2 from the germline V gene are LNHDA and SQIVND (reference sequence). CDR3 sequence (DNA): TGTGCCAGTAGTTGGACGTTGAGGAACACTGAAGCTTTCTTT. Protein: CASSWTLRNTEAFF. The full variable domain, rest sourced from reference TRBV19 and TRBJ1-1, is DGGITQSPKYLFRKEGQNVTLSCEQNLNHDAMYWYRQDPGQGLRLIYYSQIVNDFQKGDIAEGYSVSREKKESFPLTVTSAQKNPTAFYLCASSWTLRNTEAFFGQGTRLTVV.

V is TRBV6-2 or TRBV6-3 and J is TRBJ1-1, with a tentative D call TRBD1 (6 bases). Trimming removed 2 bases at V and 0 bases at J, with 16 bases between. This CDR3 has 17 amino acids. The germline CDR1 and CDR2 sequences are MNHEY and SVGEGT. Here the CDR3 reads CASSYVRGGSLNTEAFF. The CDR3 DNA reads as TGTGCCAGCAGTTACGTTCGGGGGGGCTCCTTGAACACTGAAGCTTTCTTT.

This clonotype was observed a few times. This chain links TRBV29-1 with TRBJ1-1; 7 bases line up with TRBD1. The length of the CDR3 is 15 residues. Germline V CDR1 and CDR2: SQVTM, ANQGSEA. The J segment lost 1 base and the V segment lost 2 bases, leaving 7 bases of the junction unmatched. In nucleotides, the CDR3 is TGCAGCGTTGAATCTTTGGGACAGCGGAACACTGAAGCTTTCTTT. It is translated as CSVESLGQRNTEAFF.

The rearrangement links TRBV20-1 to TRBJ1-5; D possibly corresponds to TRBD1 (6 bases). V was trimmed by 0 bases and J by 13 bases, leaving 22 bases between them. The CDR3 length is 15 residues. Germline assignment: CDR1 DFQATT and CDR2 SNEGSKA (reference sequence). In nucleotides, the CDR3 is TGCAGTGCTAGAGATGGGGGCAGGGGTGAAGGATTTCAGCATTTT. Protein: CSARDGGRGEGFQHF.

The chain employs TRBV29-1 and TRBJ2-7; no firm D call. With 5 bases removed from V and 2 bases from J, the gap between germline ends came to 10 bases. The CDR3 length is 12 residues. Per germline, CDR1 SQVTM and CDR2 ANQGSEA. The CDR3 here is CSVFDKTYEQYF. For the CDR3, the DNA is TGCAGCGTTTTCGACAAAACCTACGAGCAGTACTTC.

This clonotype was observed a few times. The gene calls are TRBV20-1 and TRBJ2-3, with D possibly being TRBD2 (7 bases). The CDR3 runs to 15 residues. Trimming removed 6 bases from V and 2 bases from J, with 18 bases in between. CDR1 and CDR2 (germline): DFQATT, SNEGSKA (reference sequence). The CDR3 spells CSAQRGGGPTDTQYF. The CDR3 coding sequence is TGCAGTGCCCAACGAGGGGGGGGCCCCACAGATACGCAGTATTTT.

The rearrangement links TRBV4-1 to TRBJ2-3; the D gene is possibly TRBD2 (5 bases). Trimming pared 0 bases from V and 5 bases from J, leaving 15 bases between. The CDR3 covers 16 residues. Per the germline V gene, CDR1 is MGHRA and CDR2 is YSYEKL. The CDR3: CASSQDFFGSGDTQYF. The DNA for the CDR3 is TGCGCCAGCAGCCAAGACTTCTTTGGGAGCGGAGATACGCAGTATTTT.

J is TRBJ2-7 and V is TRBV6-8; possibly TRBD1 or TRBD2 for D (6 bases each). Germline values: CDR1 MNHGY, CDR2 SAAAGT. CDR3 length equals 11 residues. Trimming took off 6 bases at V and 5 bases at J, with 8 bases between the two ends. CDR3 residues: CASRGGDEQYF. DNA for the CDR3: TGTGCCAGCAGGGGGGGCGACGAGCAGTACTTC.

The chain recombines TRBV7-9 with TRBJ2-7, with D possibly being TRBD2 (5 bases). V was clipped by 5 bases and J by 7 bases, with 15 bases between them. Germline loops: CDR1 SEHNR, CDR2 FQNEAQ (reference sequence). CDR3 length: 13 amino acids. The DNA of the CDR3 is TGTGCCAGCAGCCCGAGCGGTTCGGGAGAGCAGTACGTC. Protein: CASSPSGSGEQYV.

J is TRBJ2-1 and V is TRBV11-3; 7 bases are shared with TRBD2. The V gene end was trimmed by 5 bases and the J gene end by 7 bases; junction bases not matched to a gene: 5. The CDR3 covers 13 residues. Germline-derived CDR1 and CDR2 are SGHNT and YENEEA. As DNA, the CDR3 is TGTGCCAGCAGCCTCAGCGGGAAGAATGAGCAGTTCTTC. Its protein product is CASSLSGKNEQFF.

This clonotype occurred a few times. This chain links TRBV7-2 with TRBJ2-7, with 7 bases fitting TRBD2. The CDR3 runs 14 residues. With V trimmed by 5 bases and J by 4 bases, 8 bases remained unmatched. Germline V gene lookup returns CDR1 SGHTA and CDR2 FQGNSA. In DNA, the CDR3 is TGTGCCAGCAGCACCCCGGGACTACCATACGAGCAGTACGTC. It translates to CASSTPGLPYEQYV.

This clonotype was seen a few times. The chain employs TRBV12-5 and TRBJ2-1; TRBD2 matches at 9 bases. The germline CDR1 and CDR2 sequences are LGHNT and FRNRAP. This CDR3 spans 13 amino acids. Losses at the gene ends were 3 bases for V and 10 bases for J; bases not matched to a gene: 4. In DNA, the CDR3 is TGTGCTAGTGGTTTACAAGGACTAGCGGAGCAGTTCTTC. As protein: CASGLQGLAEQFF.

In DNA form, the CDR3 reads TGTGCCAGCATCGGGGGCGGGAGCCACGAGCAGTACTTC. This codes for CASIGGGSHEQYF. This chain uses TRBV7-8 with TRBJ2-7; TRBD2 might be the D (7 bases). The CDR3 totals 13 residues. V was pared by 7 bases and J by 5 bases, with 15 bases between. The germline gives CDR1 SGHVS, CDR2 FQNEAQ.

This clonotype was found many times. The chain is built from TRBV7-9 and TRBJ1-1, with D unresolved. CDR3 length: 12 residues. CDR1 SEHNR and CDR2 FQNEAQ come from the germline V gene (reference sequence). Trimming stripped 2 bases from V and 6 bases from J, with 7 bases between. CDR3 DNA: TGTGCCAGCAGCTTACGGGGTTCTGAAGCTTTCTTT. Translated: CASSLRGSEAFF.

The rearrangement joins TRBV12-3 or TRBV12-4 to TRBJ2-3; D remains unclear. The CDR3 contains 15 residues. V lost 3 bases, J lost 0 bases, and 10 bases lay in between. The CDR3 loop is CASSFSRSSTDTQYF. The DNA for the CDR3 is TGTGCCAGCAGTTTTTCGCGGTCTAGCACAGATACGCAGTATTTT.

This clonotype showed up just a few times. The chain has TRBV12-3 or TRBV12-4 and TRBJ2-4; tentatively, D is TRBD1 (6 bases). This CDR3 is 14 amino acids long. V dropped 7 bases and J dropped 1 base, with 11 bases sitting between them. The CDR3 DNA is TGTGCCAGCACGTTTGGACAGGCCAAAAACATTCAGTACTTC. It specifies CASTFGQAKNIQYF.

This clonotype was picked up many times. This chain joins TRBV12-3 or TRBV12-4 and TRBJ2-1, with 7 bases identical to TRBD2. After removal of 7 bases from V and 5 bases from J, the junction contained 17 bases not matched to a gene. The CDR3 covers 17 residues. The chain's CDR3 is CASTLFSVREVDNEQFF. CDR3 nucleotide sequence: TGTGCCAGCACCCTCTTCTCAGTCCGGGAGGTAGACAATGAGCAGTTCTTC.

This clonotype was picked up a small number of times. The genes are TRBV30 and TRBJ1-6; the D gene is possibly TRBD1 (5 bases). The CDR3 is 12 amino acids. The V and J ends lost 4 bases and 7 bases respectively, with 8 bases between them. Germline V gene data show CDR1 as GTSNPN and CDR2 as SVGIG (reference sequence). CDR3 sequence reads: CAWKGPNSPLHF. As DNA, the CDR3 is TGTGCCTGGAAGGGGCCCAATTCACCCCTCCACTTT.

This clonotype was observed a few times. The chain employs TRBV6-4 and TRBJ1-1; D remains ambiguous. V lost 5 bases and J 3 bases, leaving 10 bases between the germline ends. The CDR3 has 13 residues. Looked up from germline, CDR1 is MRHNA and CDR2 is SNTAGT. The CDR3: CASSSTLYTEAFF. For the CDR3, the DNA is TGTGCCAGCAGTTCAACCCTCTACACTGAAGCTTTCTTT.

CDR3 residues: CASSGAGQPPETQYF. In nucleotides, the CDR3 is TGTGCCAGCAGCGGGGCCGGACAGCCCCCAGAGACCCAGTACTTC. The chain employs TRBV9 and TRBJ2-5, with D maybe TRBD1 (6 bases). The germline V gene has CDR1 SGDLS and CDR2 YYNGEE. The germline V and J ends were trimmed by 3 bases and 4 bases, with 16 bases remaining between them. The CDR3 consists of 15 residues.

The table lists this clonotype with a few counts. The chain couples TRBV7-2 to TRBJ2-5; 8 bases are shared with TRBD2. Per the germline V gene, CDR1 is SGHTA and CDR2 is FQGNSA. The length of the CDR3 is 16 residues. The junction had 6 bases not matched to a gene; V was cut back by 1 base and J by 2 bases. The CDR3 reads CASSLVPLAGQETQYF. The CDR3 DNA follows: TGTGCCAGCAGCTTAGTTCCCTTAGCGGGGCAAGAGACCCAGTACTTC.

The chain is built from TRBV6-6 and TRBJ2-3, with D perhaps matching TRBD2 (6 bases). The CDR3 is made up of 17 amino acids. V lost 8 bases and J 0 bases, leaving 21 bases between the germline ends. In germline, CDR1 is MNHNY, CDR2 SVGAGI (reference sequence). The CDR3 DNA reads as TGTGCCAGCGTAGCAGTTAGGGTAGCGGTGAGCACAGATACGCAGTATTTT. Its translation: CASVAVRVAVSTDTQYF.

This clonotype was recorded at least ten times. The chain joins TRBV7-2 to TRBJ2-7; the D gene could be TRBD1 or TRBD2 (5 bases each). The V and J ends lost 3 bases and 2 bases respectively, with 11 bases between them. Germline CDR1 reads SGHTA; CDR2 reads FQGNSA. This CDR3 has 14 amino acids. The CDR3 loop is CASSFARGAYEQYF. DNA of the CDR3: TGTGCCAGCAGCTTCGCGAGGGGAGCCTACGAGCAGTACTTC.

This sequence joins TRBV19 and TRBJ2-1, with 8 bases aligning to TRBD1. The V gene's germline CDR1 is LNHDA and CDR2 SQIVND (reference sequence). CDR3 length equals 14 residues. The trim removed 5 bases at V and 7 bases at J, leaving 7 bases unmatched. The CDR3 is CASSLHRGLNEQFF. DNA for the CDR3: TGTGCCAGTAGTTTACACAGGGGGTTGAATGAGCAGTTCTTC.

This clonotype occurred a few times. The CDR3 spells CSARNVRTGNTGELFF. The CDR3 nucleotides are TGCAGTGCTAGGAACGTCAGGACTGGGAACACCGGGGAGCTGTTTTTT. The chain couples TRBV20-1 to TRBJ2-2; D might be TRBD2 (5 bases). V lost 3 bases to trimming and J lost 1 base, with 15 bases between them. CDR3 size: 16 residues. Germline V CDR1 and CDR2: DFQATT, SNEGSKA (reference sequence).

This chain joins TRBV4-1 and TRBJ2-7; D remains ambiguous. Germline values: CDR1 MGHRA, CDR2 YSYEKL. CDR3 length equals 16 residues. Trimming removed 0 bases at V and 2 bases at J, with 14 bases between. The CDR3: CASSQERTLGPYEQYF. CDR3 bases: TGCGCCAGCAGCCAAGAGAGAACCCTAGGCCCCTACGAGCAGTACTTC.